The sequence of this T cell receptor (beta chain) was determined in a study of blood T cell repertoires in COVID-19. For the study at large: Sites in the United States, Italy and Spain provided acute and convalescent COVID-19 samples.

This CDR3 has 15 amino acids. From germline, CDR1 is SGHRS and CDR2 YFSETQ. Trimming cost V 4 bases and J 2 bases, with 16 bases left between them. With respect to this clone: The sample has other DNA sequences that encode this CDR3 too.

Some clones are missing from TCRdb's copy, which holds only in-frame ones; the method was immunoSEQ multiplex PCR. The data show 130,000 to 150,000 clones, roughly 90% seen once. This receptor was obtained from a woman in her twenties or thirties with acute COVID-19. This rearrangement joins TRBV5-1 to TRBJ2-7, with TRBD1 as a possible D gene (7 bases). Sequencing was done on a sample of PBMCs or T cells enriched from blood (not recorded which). The CDR3 sequence: CASSPGGTGTYEQYF. CDR3 DNA sequence: TGCGCCAGCAGCCCAGGGGGGACGGGAACCTACGAGCAGTACTTC.